These 31 T cell receptor beta chains were all obtained from the same sample, sequenced in a study of blood T cell repertoires in COVID-19. The repertoire was sequenced with immunoSEQ multiplex PCR; TCRdb's copy has only in-frame clones and lacks some. Found here are roughly 140,000 clones, around 84% of them singletons; the top ten hold 9% to 10%. Sequenced sample: peripheral blood. Receptor source: a woman aged 50 to 65 with acute or convalescent COVID-19.

This chain joins TRBV5-5 and TRBJ1-2; tentative D call: TRBD1 (5 bases). V lost 4 bases and J lost 14, with 21 bases in between. This CDR3 region has 13 residues. Germline-derived CDR1 and CDR2 are SGHKS and YYEKEE (reference sequence). The chain's CDR3 is CASSKGSQHVRTF. The CDR3 DNA reads as TGTGCCAGCAGCAAGGGGTCCCAACACGTGCGGACCTTC. The full variable domain, with the rest looked up from reference TRBV5-5 and TRBJ1-2, is DAGVTQSPTHLIKTRGQQVTLRCSPISGHKSVSWYQQVLGQGPQFIFQYYEKEERGRGNFPDRFSARQFPNYSSELNVNALLLGDSALYLCASSKGSQHVRTFGSGTRLTVV.

The CDR3 DNA follows: TGTGCCAGTAGGACTAGCTCCGTTGAGCAGTTCTTC. It is translated as CASRTSSVEQFF. The chain combines TRBV12-3 or TRBV12-4 with TRBJ2-1; 8 positions match TRBD2. J gave up 9 bases and V 9 bases, and 7 bases lay outside the gene matches. This CDR3 has 12 residues.

This clone has only one observation. The V and J genes are TRBV4-2 and TRBJ2-2; D is unclear. The CDR3 loop spans 17 amino acids. CDR1 and CDR2 (germline): LGHNA, YNFKEQ. Trimming took off 0 bases at V and 6 bases at J, with 17 bases between the two ends. Here the CDR3 DNA reads TGTGCCAGCAGCCAAGATCTGGGTAGTCGGGTCGCCGGGGAGCTGTTTTTT. Translating it yields CASSQDLGSRVAGELFF.

The CDR3 protein is CASSVVVQETQYF. The CDR3 DNA follows: TGCGCCAGCAGTGTAGTAGTTCAAGAGACCCAGTACTTC. The chain combines TRBV5-1 with TRBJ2-5, with D uncertain. Germline CDR1 is SGHRS and CDR2 is YFSETQ. The CDR3 consists of 13 residues. V was clipped by 5 bases and J by 2 bases, with 10 bases between them. Using reference TRBV5-1 and TRBJ2-5 for the parts outside the CDR3, the full variable domain is KAGVTQTPRYLIKTRGQQVTLSCSPISGHRSVSWYQQTPGQGLQFLFEYFSETQRNKGNFPGRFSGRQFSNSRSEMNVSTLELGDSALYLCASSVVVQETQYFGPGTRLLVL.

This rearrangement joins TRBV11-3 to TRBJ2-1, with 8 bases fitting TRBD1. The CDR3 is 16 amino acids. Germline CDR1 SGHNT, CDR2 YENEEA. V shed 4 bases and J 3 bases; nucleotides not matched to a gene: 8. CDR3 sequence (DNA): TGTGCCAGCAGCTCTCGCGGACAGGGTGACTACAATGAGCAGTTCTTC. Translating it yields CASSSRGQGDYNEQFF.

The chain employs TRBV27 and TRBJ1-2; D is uncertain. The germline CDR1 and CDR2 sequences are MNHEY and SMNVEV (reference sequence). The CDR3 extends over 14 amino acids. The V end lost 0 bases, the J end lost 3 bases, and 8 bases lay between the germline ends. In DNA form, the CDR3 reads TGTGCCAGCAGTTTATCGTTCAGGCACTATGGCTACACCTTC. The encoded protein is CASSLSFRHYGYTF.

This clone was found once. The chain joins TRBV19 to TRBJ1-2, with 7 bases lining up with TRBD1. Germline-derived CDR1 and CDR2 are LNHDA and SQIVND (reference sequence). J lost 7 bases, V lost 7 bases, and 18 bases had no gene match. The CDR3 runs 16 residues. The CDR3 DNA reads TGTGCCAGTACCAGCCAACTTAGGGGGCGCTTGGGTGGCTACACCTTC. As protein: CASTSQLRGRLGGYTF.

CDR3 DNA: TGTGCCAGCAGTATCACTAGCACAGATACGCAGTATTTT. Protein: CASSITSTDTQYF. The genes are TRBV5-4 and TRBJ2-3; D not certain. V dropped 5 bases and J dropped 0 bases, with 7 bases sitting between them. Per germline, CDR1 SGHNT and CDR2 YYREEE (reference sequence). The CDR3 totals 13 residues. Full variable domain (missing parts from reference TRBV5-4 and TRBJ2-3): ETGVTQSPTHLIKTRGQQVTLRCSSQSGHNTVSWYQQALGQGPQFIFQYYREEENGRGNFPPRFSGLQFPNYSSELNVNALELDDSALYLCASSITSTDTQYFGPGTRLTVL.

The rearrangement joins TRBV6-6 to TRBJ1-4; a weak D match, TRBD1 (6 bases). The ends were cut back, 6 bases at V and 0 bases at J, with 14 bases in the middle. Germline V gives CDR1 MNHNY, CDR2 SVGAGI (reference sequence). The CDR3 runs to 16 residues. DNA of the CDR3: TGTGCCAGCAGCCGGACAGCCAATCCAACTAATGAAAAACTGTTTTTT. It translates to CASSRTANPTNEKLFF.

This clone was detected only once. This chain links TRBV25-1 with TRBJ1-6; D uncertain. The length of the CDR3 is 16 residues. Looked up from germline, CDR1 is MGHDK and CDR2 is SYGVNS. Trimming removed 1 base at V and 9 bases at J, with 16 bases between. The CDR3 sequence: CASSELGGEKGSPLHF. CDR3 DNA sequence: TGTGCCAGCAGTGAATTGGGCGGGGAGAAGGGTTCACCCCTCCACTTT.

This sequence joins TRBV4-2 and TRBJ2-1, with 10 bases lining up with TRBD2. The CDR3 contains 17 residues. Germline CDR1 and CDR2: LGHNA and YNFKEQ. V was clipped by 2 bases and J by 2 bases; unmatched bases: 6. CDR3 DNA: TGTGCCAGCAGCCAACTCTCTAGCGGGAGAGCCTACAATGAGCAGTTCTTC. Translation: CASSQLSSGRAYNEQFF.

The chain recombines TRBV3-1 (or the pseudogene TRBV3-2) with TRBJ1-2; D ambiguous. The CDR3 sequence is 13 residues long. Germline V gives CDR1 LGHDT, CDR2 YNNKEL (reference sequence). The ends were cut back, 0 bases at V and 5 bases at J, with 7 bases in the middle. This CDR3 is CASSQDYSYGYTF. CDR3 in DNA: TGTGCCAGCAGCCAAGATTATAGTTATGGCTACACCTTC.

This clone was detected only once. The chain is built from TRBV6-5 and TRBJ1-6; D not certain. From germline, CDR1 is MNHEY and CDR2 SVGAGI. Trimming removed 7 bases from V and 6 bases from J, with 13 bases in between. This CDR3 spans 14 amino acids. The CDR3 bases are TGTGCCAGCACGCATCCGGAGGGTAATTCACCCCTCCACTTT. Protein: CASTHPEGNSPLHF.

J is TRBJ1-4 and V is TRBV2; 8 positions agree with TRBD1. The CDR3 covers 15 residues. V lost 4 bases to trimming and J lost 3 bases; unmatched junction nucleotides: 4. Germline V CDR1 and CDR2: SNHLY, FYNNEI. The CDR3 sequence: CASSGQGAANEKLFF. In DNA, the CDR3 is TGTGCCAGCAGTGGGCAGGGGGCTGCTAATGAAAAACTGTTTTTT.

CDR3 region: CASTHGQGMGRNTGELFF. CDR3 nucleotides: TGTGCCAGCACCCATGGACAGGGGATGGGGCGGAACACCGGGGAGCTGTTTTTT. The gene calls are TRBV2 and TRBJ2-2; 9 nucleotides align to TRBD1. The trim removed 7 bases at V and 1 base at J, leaving 13 bases unmatched. The CDR3 totals 18 residues. The germline V gene encodes CDR1 SNHLY and CDR2 FYNNEI.

This sequence joins TRBV5-1 and TRBJ2-3; 12 bases map to TRBD2. Germline V gene sequence: CDR1 SGHRS, CDR2 YFSETQ. The V gene end was trimmed by 4 bases and the J gene end by 5 bases; junction bases not matched to a gene: 8. This CDR3 contains 16 residues. Written as DNA, the CDR3 is TGCGCCAGCAGCCCCGCTAGCGGGGGGGCGGGAGATACGCAGTATTTT. Encoded protein: CASSPASGGAGDTQYF.

The chain carries TRBV2 and TRBJ2-3, with 8 positions matching TRBD1. Germline V gene sequence: CDR1 SNHLY, CDR2 FYNNEI. This CDR3 region has 13 residues. The CDR3 is CGSRDRSADTQYF. CDR3 nucleotides: TGTGGTAGCCGGGACAGGAGTGCAGATACGCAGTATTTT.

This clone was seen only once. This chain uses TRBV15 with TRBJ1-5; 8 bases map to TRBD1. Per the germline V gene, CDR1 is LNHNV and CDR2 is YYDKDF (reference sequence). V was clipped by 3 bases and J by 4 bases; unmatched bases: 5. The CDR3 has 15 residues. The CDR3 protein is CATSRDRVLNQPQHF. CDR3 DNA: TGTGCCACCAGCAGGGACAGGGTCCTAAATCAGCCCCAGCATTTT.

The J gene is TRBJ2-5, the V gene TRBV4-3, with TRBD2 matching 8 bases. Germline loops: CDR1 LGHNA, CDR2 YSLEER. V was pared by 4 bases and J by 1 base, with 5 bases of the junction left unmatched. CDR3 length: 15 residues. As DNA, the CDR3 is TGCGCCAGCAGCCCGAGCGGGAGTCCCCAAGAGACCCAGTACTTC. It encodes CASSPSGSPQETQYF.

The table lists this clone with a few counts. The CDR3 is CASSSGGTGANVLTF. CDR3 DNA sequence: TGCGCCAGCAGCTCAGGGGGTACTGGGGCCAACGTCCTGACTTTC. The chain has TRBV5-1 and TRBJ2-6, with 7 bases fitting TRBD1. Germline-derived CDR1 and CDR2 are SGHRS and YFSETQ. V dropped 3 bases and J dropped 2; count of bases not matched to a gene: 2. CDR3 length equals 15 residues.

This chain links TRBV7-2 with TRBJ2-3, with 7 bases aligning to TRBD1. With V trimmed by 6 bases and J by 6 bases, 6 bases remained unmatched. This CDR3 has 13 amino acids. CDR1 and CDR2 from the germline V gene are SGHTA and FQGNSA. CDR3 in DNA: TGTGCCAGCAGGCCTAGGGGGCAGGATACGCAGTATTTT. Translated: CASRPRGQDTQYF.

This rearrangement joins TRBV2 to TRBJ2-7, with 8 bases lining up with TRBD2. This CDR3 has 14 residues. J was trimmed by 9 bases and V by 2 bases; bases with no gene match: 9. The germline V gene encodes CDR1 SNHLY and CDR2 FYNNEI. The CDR3 DNA follows: TGTGCCAGCAGTGAATGGGGGACTAGTTCCGCGCAGTACTTC. It translates to CASSEWGTSSAQYF.

This chain links TRBV4-3 with TRBJ2-3, with 8 nucleotides matching TRBD1. V trimming: 2 bases; J trimming: 2 bases; junction bases outside the gene matches: 0. Germline CDR1 is LGHNA and CDR2 is YSLEER. CDR3 length: 14 amino acids. CDR3 protein: CASSQQGATDTQYF. CDR3 coding DNA: TGCGCCAGCAGCCAACAGGGGGCCACAGATACGCAGTATTTT.

The rearrangement joins TRBV6-5 to TRBJ2-3, with D perhaps TRBD1 (6 bases). CDR3 size: 14 residues. Trimming removed 3 bases at V and 4 bases at J, with 11 bases between. The germline V gene encodes CDR1 MNHEY and CDR2 SVGAGI. The CDR3: CASSYRRGADTQYF. The CDR3 nucleotides are TGTGCCAGCAGTTATCGCAGGGGAGCAGATACGCAGTATTTT.

The chain combines TRBV2 with TRBJ1-2; tentative D call: TRBD1 (5 bases). V lost 4 bases and J lost 5, with 11 bases in between. The germline V gene has CDR1 SNHLY and CDR2 FYNNEI. The CDR3 totals 13 residues. CDR3 DNA sequence: TGTGCCAGCAGTGCTACGGGGGGGTATGGCTACACCTTC. It is translated as CASSATGGYGYTF.

This chain joins TRBV7-9 and TRBJ1-2, with D tentatively TRBD1 (5 bases). CDR3 size: 14 residues. Germline CDR1 and CDR2: SEHNR and FQNEAQ (reference sequence). V lost 5 bases to trimming and J lost 7 bases, with 17 bases between them. The CDR3 DNA sequence: TGTGCCAGCAGCCCGCGGGCCACCGGGGGTGGCTACACCTTC. This codes for CASSPRATGGGYTF.

This chain uses TRBV4-3 with TRBJ2-7, with a possible D match to TRBD2 (5 bases). The CDR3 loop spans 15 amino acids. Deletions cut 0 bases from V and 10 bases from J, with 19 bases between. Germline assignment: CDR1 LGHNA and CDR2 YSLEER. This CDR3 reads CASSQDGSRESPQYF. The CDR3 bases are TGCGCCAGCAGCCAAGACGGATCGAGGGAGAGCCCCCAGTACTTC.

The chain combines TRBV19 with TRBJ1-2; TRBD1 matches at 7 bases. CDR1 is LNHDA, CDR2 SQIVND, per germline (reference sequence). The CDR3 contains 17 residues. V shed 8 bases and J 3 bases; nucleotides not matched to a gene: 18. CDR3 sequence reads: CASFHSRGQGQYYGYTF. As DNA, the CDR3 is TGTGCCAGTTTCCATTCCCGGGGGCAGGGACAGTACTATGGCTACACCTTC.

This clone was recorded a few times. This sequence joins TRBV14 and TRBJ1-2; D unclear. The ends were cut back, 0 bases at V and 0 bases at J, with 5 bases in the middle. Germline V gives CDR1 SGHDN, CDR2 FVKESK. The CDR3 totals 14 residues. The CDR3 loop reads CASSQDRANYGYTF. The DNA for the CDR3 is TGTGCCAGCAGCCAAGATCGAGCTAACTATGGCTACACCTTC.

This chain uses TRBV5-1 with TRBJ2-7, with TRBD1 matching over 10 bases. V shed 3 bases, J shed 0 bases, and the junction held 9 bases outside the gene matches. The CDR3 consists of 17 residues. Germline CDR1 is SGHRS and CDR2 is YFSETQ. This CDR3 reads CASSYSSGTGDSYEQYF. The CDR3 region has the DNA TGCGCCAGCAGCTATTCCTCGGGGACAGGGGACTCCTACGAGCAGTACTTC.

This chain links TRBV4-2 with TRBJ2-6, with D maybe TRBD2 (5 bases). The CDR3 runs 16 residues. Germline V gene lookup returns CDR1 LGHNA and CDR2 YNFKEQ. Trimming took 4 bases from V and 4 from J, leaving 14 bases between them. The CDR3 is CASSRTGIGGANVLTF. The CDR3 bases are TGTGCCAGCAGCCGTACCGGGATTGGCGGGGCCAACGTCCTGACTTTC.